These T cell receptor beta chains were read from a single sample in a study of T cells in localized non-small cell lung cancer. Clones were sequenced by immunoSEQ multiplex PCR, and TCRdb holds only the in-frame ones, with some missing. Of tens of thousands of clones in the sample, roughly 84% were seen once. This material consisted of peripheral blood mononuclear cells, taken before any cancer treatment. Source of these receptors: a man aged 40 to 70 with stage III lung adenocarcinoma. CDR3s include the opening cysteine and the closing phenylalanine or tryptophan. The D gene is left open where the match is weak. Not all rows give a size; the values are once, few, many and, for expanded clones, a class.

v_call,clone_size,j_call,d_call,cdr3_aa,cdr3_nt
TRBV7-2,-,TRBJ1-6,-,CASSSRGDVGSPLHF,TGTGCCAGCAGCTCGAGGGGGGACGTGGGCTCACCCCTCCACTTT
TRBV2,-,TRBJ1-3,TRBD1,CASLGQGPFQVTIYF,TGTGCCAGCCTGGGACAGGGACCCTTCCAGGTCACCATATATTTT
TRBV5-6,-,TRBJ2-1,-,CASSLFRGPHNEQFF,TGTGCCAGCAGCTTGTTCCGGGGCCCCCACAATGAGCAGTTCTTC
TRBV6-5,-,TRBJ1-6,-,CASSSRGSGNSPLHF,TGTGCCAGCAGTTCTAGGGGTTCGGGTAATTCACCCCTCCACTTT
TRBV29-1,-,TRBJ1-2,TRBD1,CSVHGGQGYGYTF,TGCAGCGTCCATGGAGGACAGGGGTATGGCTACACCTTC
TRBV30,-,TRBJ2-1,TRBD2,CAWSGGGSSYNEQFF,TGTGCCTGGAGTGGCGGCGGGAGCTCCTACAATGAGCAGTTCTTC
TRBV10-3,-,TRBJ1-3,-,CAISEGGNSGNTIYF,TGTGCCATCAGTGAGGGGGGGAACTCTGGAAACACCATATATTTT
TRBV2,-,TRBJ2-2,-,CASKGQYTGELFF,TGTGCCAGCAAAGGACAGTACACCGGGGAGCTGTTTTTT
TRBV19,once,TRBJ1-2,TRBD1,CASRDRGNYGYTF,TGTGCCAGTAGGGACAGGGGAAACTATGGCTACACCTTC
TRBV7-9,once,TRBJ2-2,-,CASSLPGDGTGELFF,TGTGCCAGCAGCTTACCGGGAGATGGGACCGGGGAGCTGTTTTTT
TRBV7-8,-,TRBJ1-4,-,CASSGFLGVEKLFF,TGTGCCAGCAGCGGCTTCTTGGGAGTCGAAAAACTGTTTTTT